This TCR beta chain was profiled in a study of cytomegalovirus exposure and HLA in healthy donors. Study-level points and caveats: Cytomegalovirus-associated TCR beta chains were listed, numbering roughly 150. Immune exposure information available was restricted to CMV serostatus. Later findings reportedly placed an Asian-associated ancestry cluster below the approximately 650-donor mean for N-insertions.

Points on this clone: Its target is unknown.

The PCR was carried out with 60 Vbeta primers and 13 Jbeta primers. Data came from immunoSEQ multiplex PCR; TCRdb stores just in-frame clones and leaves some out. The sample has about 200,000 clones, 76% seen once. This CDR3 has 14 residues. CDR1 and CDR2 (germline): SNHLY, FYNNEI. The TCR originated in a man younger than 35 in good health and CMV-seronegative. The rearrangement uses TRBV2 and TRBJ2-5, with TRBD2 matching 9 bases. The J call is in doubt because the DNA end fits TRBJ2-7 better. Specimen: PBMCs. The CDR3 loop reads CASMGGRARYEQYF. The CDR3 DNA sequence: TGTGCCAGCATGGGCGGGAGGGCCCGGTACGAGCAGTACTTC.